What follows describes a single T cell receptor beta chain. This sample is part of a study of cytomegalovirus exposure and HLA in healthy donors. Study context: Assignment to the Caucasian-associated ancestry cluster applied to around 82% of the approximately 420 genotyped donors.

The CDR3 has 15 residues. CDR1 is KGHSH and CDR2 is LQKENI in the germline V gene. The V and J ends lost 6 bases and 6 bases, in that order; junction bases with no gene match: 11. The PCR contained 60 Vbeta and 13 Jbeta primers. The table came from immunoSEQ multiplex PCR; TCRdb's copy has only in-frame clones and leaves some out. The profile covers about 140,000 clones, with about four fifths appearing a single time and under 5.5% taken by the ten largest. What was sequenced was PBMCs. The sequence was obtained from a man in his thirties or forties in good health. The chain employs TRBV18 and TRBJ2-7; 10 nucleotides align to TRBD1. CDR3 in DNA: TGTGCCAGCTCGCAGGGACAGGGGTTTGAGGGCGAGCAGTACTTC. Translated, it gives CASSQGQGFEGEQYF.